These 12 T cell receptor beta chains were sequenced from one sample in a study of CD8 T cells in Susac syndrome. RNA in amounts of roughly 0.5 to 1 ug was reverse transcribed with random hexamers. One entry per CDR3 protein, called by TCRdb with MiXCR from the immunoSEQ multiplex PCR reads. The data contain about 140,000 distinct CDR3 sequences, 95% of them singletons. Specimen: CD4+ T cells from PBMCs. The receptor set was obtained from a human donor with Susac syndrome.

The CDR3 DNA reads TGCAGTGCTAGAGTATTAGCGGGGGGCGCCTACGAGCAGTACTTC. It codes for CSARVLAGGAYEQYF. The chain couples TRBV20-1 to TRBJ2-7, with 10 nucleotides matching TRBD2. The CDR3 runs to 15 residues. Per germline, CDR1 DFQATT and CDR2 SNEGSKA (reference sequence). Trimming removed 1 base from V and 2 bases from J; junction bases left unmatched: 5.

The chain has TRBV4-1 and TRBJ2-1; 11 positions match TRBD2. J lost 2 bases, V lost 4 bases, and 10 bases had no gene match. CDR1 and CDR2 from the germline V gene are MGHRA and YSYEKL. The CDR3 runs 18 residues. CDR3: CASSLRSGGDNPYNEQFF. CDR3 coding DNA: TGCGCCAGCAGCCTCCGTAGCGGGGGGGACAATCCCTACAATGAGCAGTTCTTC.

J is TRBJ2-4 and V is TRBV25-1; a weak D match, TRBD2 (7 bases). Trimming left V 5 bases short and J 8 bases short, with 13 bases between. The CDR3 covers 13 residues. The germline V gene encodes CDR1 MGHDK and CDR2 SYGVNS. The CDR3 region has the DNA TGTGCCAGCAGTCAAGGGGGGAGGGACATTCAGTACTTC. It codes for CASSQGGRDIQYF.

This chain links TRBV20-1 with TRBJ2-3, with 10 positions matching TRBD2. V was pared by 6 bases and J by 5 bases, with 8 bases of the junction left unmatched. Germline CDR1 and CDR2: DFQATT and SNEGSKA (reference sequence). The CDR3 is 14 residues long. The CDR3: CSASWLAGEDTQYF. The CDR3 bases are TGCAGTGCCTCGTGGCTAGCGGGGGAAGATACGCAGTATTTT.

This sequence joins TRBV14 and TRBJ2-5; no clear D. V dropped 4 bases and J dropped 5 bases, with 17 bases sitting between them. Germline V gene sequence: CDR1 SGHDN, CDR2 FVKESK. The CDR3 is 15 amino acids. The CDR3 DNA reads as TGTGCCAGCAGCCCGAGAGATAAGGCCTGCGAGACCCAGTACTTC. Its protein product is CASSPRDKACETQYF.

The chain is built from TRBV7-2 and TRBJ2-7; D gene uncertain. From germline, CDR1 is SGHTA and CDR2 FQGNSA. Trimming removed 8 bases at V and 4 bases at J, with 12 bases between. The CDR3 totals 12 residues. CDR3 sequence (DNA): TGTGCCAGCCCTAGGCGGCCTTACGAGCAGTACTTC. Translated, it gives CASPRRPYEQYF.

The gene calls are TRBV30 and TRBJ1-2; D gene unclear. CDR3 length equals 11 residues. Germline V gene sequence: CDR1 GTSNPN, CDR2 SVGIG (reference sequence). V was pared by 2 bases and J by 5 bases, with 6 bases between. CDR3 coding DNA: TGTGCCTGGAGTTACAGATATGGCTACACCTTC. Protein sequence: CAWSYRYGYTF.

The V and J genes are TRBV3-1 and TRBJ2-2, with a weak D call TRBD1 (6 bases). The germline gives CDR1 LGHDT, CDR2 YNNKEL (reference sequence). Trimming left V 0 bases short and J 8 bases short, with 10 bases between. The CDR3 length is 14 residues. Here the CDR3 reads CASSQEEGVGELFF. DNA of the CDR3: TGTGCCAGCAGCCAAGAAGAGGGGGTAGGGGAGCTGTTTTTT.

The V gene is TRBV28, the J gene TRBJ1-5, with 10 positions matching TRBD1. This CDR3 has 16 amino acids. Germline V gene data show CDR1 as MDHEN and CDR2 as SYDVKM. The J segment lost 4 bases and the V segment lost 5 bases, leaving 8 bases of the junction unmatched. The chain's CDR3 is CASSLGDRGENQPQHF. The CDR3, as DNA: TGTGCCAGCAGTCTAGGGGACAGGGGCGAGAATCAGCCCCAGCATTTT. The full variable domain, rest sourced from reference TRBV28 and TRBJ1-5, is DVKVTQSSRYLVKRTGEKVFLECVQDMDHENMFWYRQDPGLGLRLIYFSYDVKMKEKGDIPEGYSVSREKKERFSLILESASTNQTSMYLCASSLGDRGENQPQHFGDGTRLSIL.

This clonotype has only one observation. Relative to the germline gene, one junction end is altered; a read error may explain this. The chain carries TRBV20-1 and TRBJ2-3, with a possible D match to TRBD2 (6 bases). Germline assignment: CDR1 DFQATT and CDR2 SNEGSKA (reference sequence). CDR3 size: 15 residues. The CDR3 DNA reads TGCAGTGCTACGGGACTCCTATCACGCACAGATACGCAGTACTTT. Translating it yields CSATGLLSRTDTQYF.

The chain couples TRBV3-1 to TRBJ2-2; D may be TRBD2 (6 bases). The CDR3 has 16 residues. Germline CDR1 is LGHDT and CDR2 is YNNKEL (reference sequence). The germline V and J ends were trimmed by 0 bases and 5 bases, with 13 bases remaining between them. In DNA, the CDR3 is TGTGCCAGCAGCCAAGAGTCGGGCGCGGGGACCGGGGAGCTGTTTTTT. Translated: CASSQESGAGTGELFF.

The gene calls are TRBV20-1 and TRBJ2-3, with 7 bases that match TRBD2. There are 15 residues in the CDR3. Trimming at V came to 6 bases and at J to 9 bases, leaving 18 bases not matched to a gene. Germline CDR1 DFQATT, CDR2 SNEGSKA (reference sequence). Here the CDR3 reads CSARTPGLRSQTQYF. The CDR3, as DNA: TGCAGTGCCCGAACCCCGGGACTAAGATCCCAGACGCAGTATTTT.